This TCR beta chain was captured in a study of Graves' ophthalmopathy and Graves' hyperthyroidism. Amplification targeted the TCR beta CDR3 regions, with RNA transcripts as the source material. HTBI-primed RT-PCR formed the first round, and a multiplex PCR formed the second. TCRdb recomputed calls from the multiplex PCR reads with MiXCR, one row per CDR3 protein. Of 300,000 or so distinct CDR3 sequences in the sample, 15% to 20% were seen once. The CDR3 is 12 amino acids. CDR1 WSHSY and CDR2 SAAADI come from the germline V gene. V lost 4 bases and J lost 2, with 6 bases in between. This clonotype was seen ten or more times.

Sequenced material: peripheral blood. This TCR was sampled from an adult man with Graves' ophthalmopathy. This chain connects TRBV10-2 to TRBJ2-7; maybe TRBD2 (5 bases). Here the CDR3 reads CASSAGTYEQYF. CDR3 bases: TGCGCCAGCAGTGCGGGGACCTACGAGCAGTACTTC.